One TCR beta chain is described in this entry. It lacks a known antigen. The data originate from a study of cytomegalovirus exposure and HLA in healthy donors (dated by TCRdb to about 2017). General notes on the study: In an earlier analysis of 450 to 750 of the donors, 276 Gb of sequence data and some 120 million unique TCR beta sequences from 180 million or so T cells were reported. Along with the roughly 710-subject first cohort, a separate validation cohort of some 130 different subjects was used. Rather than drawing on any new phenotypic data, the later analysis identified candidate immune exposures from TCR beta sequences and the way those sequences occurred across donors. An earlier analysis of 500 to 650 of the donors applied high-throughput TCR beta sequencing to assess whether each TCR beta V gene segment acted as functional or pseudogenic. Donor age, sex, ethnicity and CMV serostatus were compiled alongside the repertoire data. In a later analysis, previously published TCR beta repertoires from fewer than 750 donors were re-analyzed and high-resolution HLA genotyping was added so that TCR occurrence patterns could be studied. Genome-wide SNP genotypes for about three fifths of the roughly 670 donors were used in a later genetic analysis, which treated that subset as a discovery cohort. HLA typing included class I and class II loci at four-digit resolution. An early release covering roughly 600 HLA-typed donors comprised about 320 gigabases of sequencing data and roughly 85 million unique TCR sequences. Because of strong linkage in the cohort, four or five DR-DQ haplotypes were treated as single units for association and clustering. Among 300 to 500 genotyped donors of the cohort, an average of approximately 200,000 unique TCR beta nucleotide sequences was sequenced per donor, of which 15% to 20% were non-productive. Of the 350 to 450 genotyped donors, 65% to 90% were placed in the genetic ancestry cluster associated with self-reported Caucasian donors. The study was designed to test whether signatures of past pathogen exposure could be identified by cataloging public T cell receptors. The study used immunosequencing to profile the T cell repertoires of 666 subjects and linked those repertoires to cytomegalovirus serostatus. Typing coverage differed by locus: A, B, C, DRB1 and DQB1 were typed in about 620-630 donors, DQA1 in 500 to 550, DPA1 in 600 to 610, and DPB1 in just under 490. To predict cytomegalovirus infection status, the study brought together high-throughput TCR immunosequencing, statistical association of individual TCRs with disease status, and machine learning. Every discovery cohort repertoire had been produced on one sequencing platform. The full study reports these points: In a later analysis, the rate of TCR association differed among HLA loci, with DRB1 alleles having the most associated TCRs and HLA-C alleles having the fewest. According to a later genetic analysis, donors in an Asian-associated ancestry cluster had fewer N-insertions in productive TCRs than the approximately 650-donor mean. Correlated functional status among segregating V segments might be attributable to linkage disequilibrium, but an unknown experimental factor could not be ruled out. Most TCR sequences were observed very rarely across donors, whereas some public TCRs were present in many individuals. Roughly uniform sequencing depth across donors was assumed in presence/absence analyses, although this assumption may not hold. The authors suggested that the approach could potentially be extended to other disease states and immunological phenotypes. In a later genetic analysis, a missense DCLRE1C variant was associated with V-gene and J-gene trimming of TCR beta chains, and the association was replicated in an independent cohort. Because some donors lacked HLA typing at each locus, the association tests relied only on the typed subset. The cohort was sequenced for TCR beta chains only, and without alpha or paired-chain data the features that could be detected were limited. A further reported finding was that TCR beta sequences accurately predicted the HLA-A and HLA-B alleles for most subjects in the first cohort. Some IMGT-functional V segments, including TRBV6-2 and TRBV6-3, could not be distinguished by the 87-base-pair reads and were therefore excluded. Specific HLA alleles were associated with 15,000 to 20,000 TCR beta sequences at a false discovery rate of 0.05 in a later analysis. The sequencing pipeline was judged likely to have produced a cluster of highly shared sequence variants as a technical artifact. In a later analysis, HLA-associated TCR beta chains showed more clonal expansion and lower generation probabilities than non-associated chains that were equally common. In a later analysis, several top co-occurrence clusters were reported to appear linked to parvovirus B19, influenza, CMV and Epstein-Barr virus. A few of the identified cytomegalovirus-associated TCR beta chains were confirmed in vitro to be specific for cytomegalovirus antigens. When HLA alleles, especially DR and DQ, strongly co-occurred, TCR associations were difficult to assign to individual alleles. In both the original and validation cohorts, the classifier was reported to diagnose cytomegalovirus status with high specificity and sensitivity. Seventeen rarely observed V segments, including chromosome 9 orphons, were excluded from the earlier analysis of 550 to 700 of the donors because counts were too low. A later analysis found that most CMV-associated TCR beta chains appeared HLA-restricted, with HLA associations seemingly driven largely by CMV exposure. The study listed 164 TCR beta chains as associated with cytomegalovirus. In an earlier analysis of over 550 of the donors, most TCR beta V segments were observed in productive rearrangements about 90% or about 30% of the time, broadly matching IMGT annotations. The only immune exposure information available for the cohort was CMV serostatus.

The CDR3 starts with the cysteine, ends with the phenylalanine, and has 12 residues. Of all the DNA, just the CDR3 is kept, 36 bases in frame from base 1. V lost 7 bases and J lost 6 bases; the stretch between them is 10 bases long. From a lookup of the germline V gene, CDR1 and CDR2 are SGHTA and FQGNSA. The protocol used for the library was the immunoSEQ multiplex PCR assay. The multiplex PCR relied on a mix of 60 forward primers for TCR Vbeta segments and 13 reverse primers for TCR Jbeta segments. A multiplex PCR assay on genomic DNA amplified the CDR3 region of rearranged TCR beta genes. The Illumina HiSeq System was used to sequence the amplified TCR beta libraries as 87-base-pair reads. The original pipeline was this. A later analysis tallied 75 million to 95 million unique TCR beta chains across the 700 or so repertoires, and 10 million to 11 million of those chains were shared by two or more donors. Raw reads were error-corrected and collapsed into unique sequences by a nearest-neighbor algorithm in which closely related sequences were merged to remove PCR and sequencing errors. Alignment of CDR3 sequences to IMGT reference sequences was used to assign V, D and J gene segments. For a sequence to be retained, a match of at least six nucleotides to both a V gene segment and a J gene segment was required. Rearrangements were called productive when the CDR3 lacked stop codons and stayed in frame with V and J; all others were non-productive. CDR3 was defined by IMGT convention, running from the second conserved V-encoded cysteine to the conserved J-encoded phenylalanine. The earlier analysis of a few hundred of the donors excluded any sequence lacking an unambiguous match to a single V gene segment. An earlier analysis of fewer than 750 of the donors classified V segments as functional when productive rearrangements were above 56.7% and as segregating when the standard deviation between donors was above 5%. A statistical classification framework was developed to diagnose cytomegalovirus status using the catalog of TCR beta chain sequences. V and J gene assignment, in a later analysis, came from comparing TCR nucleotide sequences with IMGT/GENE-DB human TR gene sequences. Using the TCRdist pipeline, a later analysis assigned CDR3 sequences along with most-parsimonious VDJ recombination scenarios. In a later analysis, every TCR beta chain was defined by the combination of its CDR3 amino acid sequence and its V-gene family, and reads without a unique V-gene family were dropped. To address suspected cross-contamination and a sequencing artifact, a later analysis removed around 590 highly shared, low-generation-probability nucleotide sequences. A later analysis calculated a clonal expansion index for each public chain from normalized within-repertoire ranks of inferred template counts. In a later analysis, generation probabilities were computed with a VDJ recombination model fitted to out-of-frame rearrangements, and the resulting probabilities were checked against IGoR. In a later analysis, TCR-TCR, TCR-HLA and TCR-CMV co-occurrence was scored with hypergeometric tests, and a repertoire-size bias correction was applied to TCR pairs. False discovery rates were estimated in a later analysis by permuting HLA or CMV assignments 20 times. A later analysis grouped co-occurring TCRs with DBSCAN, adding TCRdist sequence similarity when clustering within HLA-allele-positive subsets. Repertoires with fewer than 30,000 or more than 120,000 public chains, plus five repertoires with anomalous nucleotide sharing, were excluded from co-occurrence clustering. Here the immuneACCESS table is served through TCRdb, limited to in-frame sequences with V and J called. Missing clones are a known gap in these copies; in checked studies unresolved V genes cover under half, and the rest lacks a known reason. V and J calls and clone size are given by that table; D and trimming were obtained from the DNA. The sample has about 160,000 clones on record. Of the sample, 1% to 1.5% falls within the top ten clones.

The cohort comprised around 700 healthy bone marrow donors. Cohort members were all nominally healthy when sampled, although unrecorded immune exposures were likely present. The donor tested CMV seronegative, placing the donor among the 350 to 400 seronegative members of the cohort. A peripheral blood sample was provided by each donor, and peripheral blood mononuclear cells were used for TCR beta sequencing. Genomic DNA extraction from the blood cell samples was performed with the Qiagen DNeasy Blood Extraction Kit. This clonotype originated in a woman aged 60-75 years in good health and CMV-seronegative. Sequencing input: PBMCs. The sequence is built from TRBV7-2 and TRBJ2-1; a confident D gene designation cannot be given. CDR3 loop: CASNLLFNEQFF. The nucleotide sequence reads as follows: TGTGCCAGCAACCTATTGTTCAATGAGCAGTTCTTC.